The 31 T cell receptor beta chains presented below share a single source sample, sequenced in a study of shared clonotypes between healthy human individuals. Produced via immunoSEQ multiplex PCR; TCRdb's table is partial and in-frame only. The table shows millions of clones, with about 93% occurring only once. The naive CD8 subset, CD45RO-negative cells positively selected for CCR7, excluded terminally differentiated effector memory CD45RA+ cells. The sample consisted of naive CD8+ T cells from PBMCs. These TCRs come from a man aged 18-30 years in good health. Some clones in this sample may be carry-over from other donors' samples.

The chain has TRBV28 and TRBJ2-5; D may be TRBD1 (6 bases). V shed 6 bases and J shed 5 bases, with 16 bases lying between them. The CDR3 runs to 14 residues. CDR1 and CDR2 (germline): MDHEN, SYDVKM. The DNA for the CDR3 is TGTGCCAGCAGCCTGGACAGCTGGGGGGAGACCCAGTACTTC. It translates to CASSLDSWGETQYF. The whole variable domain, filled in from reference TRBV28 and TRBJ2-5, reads DVKVTQSSRYLVKRTGEKVFLECVQDMDHENMFWYRQDPGLGLRLIYFSYDVKMKEKGDIPEGYSVSREKKERFSLILESASTNQTSMYLCASSLDSWGETQYFGPGTRLLVL.

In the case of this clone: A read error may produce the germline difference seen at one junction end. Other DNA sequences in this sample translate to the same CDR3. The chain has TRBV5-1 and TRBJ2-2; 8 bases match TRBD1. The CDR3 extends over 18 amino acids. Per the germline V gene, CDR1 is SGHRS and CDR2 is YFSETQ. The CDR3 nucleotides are TGCGCCAGCAGCTCACCCCGGGACAGGATCGGACTGGACGGGGAGCTGTTCTTT. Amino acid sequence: CASSSPRDRIGLDGELFF.

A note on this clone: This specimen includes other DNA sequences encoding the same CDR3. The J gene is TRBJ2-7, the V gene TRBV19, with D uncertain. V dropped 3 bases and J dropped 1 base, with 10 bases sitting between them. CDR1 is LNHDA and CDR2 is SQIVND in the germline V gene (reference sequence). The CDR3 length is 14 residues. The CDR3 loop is CASSIGYGSYEQYF. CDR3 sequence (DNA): TGTGCCAGTAGTATTGGTTACGGTTCCTACGAGCAGTACTTC.

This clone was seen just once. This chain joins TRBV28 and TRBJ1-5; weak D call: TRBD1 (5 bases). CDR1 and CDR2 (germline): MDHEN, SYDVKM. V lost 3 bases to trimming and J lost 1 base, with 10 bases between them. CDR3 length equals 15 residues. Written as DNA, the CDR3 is TGTGCCAGCAGTTTCGGCGGGGCGAGCAATCAGCCCCAGCATTTT. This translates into CASSFGGASNQPQHF.

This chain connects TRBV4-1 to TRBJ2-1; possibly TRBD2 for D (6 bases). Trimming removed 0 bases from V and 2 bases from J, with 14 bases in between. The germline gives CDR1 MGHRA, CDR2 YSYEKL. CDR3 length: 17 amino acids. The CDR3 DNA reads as TGCGCCAGCAGCCAAGATACCTCCGGGAGTGCCTACAATGAGCAGTTCTTC. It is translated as CASSQDTSGSAYNEQFF.

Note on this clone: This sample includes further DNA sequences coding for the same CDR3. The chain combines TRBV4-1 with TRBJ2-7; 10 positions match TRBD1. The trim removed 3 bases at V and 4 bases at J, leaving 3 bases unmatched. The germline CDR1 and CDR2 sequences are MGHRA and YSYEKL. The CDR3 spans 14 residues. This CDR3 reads CASSQRDRGYEQYF. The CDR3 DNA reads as TGCGCCAGCAGCCAGAGGGACAGGGGTTACGAGCAGTACTTC.

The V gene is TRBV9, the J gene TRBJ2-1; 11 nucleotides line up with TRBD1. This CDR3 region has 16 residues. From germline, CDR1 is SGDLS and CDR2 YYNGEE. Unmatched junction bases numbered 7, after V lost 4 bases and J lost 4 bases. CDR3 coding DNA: TGTGCCAGCAGCCTAGGGGGACAGGGGGTTTACAATGAGCAGTTCTTC. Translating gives CASSLGGQGVYNEQFF.

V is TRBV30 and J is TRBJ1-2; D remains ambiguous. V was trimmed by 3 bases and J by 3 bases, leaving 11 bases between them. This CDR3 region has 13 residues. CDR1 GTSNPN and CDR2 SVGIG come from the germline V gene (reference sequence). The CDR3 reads CAWSWSQYYGYTF. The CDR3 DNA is TGTGCCTGGAGCTGGAGTCAGTACTATGGCTACACCTTC.

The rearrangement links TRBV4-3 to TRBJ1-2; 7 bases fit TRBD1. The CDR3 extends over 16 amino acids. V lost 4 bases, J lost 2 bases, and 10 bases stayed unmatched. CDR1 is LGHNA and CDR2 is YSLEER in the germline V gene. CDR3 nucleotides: TGCGCCAGCAGCCGTTGGGACAGCCCAAAGAACTATGGCTACACCTTC. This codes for CASSRWDSPKNYGYTF.

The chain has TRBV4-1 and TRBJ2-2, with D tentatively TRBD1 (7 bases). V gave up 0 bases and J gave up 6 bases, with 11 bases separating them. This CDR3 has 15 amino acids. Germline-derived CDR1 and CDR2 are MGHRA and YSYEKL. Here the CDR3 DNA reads TGCGCCAGCAGCCAAGATCCAGGGGGGTCCGGGGAGCTGTTTTTT. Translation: CASSQDPGGSGELFF.

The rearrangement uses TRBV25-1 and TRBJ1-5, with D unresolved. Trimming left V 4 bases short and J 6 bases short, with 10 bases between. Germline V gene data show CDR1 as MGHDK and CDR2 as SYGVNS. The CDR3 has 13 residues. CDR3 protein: CASSVNAGQPQHF. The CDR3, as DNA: TGTGCCAGCAGTGTAAATGCGGGTCAGCCCCAGCATTTT.

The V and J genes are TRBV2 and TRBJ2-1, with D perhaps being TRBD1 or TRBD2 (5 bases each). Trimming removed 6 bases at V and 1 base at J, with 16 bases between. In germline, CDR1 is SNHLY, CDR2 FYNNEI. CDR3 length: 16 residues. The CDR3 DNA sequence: TGTGCCAGCAGCCGTAGGGACGTAGTGTCCTACAATGAGCAGTTCTTC. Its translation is CASSRRDVVSYNEQFF.

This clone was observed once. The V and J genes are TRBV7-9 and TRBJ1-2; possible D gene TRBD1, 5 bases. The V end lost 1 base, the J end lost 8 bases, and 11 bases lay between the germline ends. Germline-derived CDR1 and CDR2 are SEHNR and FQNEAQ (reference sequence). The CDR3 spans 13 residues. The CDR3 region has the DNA TGTGCCAGCAGCTTAGGGGACGTCGAAGGCTACACCTTC. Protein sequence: CASSLGDVEGYTF.

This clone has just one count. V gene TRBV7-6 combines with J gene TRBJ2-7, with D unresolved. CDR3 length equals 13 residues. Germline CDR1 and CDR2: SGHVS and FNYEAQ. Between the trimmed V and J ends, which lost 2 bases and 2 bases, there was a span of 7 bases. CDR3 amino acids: CASSLSQTYEQYF. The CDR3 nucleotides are TGTGCCAGCAGCTTAAGCCAGACCTACGAGCAGTACTTC.

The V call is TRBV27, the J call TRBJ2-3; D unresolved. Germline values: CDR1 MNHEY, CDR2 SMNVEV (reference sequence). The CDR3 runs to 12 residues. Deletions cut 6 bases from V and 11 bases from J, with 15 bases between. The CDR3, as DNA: TGTGCCAGCAGCCGACCTCCTACCGGGCAGTATTTT. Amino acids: CASSRPPTGQYF.

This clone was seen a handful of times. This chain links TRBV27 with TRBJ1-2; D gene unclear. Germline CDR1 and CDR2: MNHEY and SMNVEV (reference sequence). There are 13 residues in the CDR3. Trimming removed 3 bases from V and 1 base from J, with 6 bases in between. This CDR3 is CASSFQNNYGYTF. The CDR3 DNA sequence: TGTGCCAGCAGTTTCCAGAATAACTATGGCTACACCTTC.

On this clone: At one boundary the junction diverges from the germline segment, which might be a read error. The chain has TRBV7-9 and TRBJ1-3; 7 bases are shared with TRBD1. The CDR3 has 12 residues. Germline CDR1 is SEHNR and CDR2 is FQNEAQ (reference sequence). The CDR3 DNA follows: TGTGCCAGCAGCCCCCCAGGGGGGGGGAGCGATTTC. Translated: CASSPPGGGSDF.

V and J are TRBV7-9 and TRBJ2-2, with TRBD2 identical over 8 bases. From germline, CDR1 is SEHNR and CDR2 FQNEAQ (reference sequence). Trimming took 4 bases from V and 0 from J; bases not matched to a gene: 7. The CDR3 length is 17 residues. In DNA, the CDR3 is TGTGCCAGCAGCTCGGATTTACTAGCGGCGAACACCGGGGAGCTGTTTTTT. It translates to CASSSDLLAANTGELFF.

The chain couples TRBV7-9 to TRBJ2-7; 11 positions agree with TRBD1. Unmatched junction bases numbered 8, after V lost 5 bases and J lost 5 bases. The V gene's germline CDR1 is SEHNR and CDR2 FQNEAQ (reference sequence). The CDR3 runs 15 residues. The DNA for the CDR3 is TGTGCCAGCAGCAAGCCCGCGGGACAGGGGGACGAGCAGTACTTC. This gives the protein CASSKPAGQGDEQYF.

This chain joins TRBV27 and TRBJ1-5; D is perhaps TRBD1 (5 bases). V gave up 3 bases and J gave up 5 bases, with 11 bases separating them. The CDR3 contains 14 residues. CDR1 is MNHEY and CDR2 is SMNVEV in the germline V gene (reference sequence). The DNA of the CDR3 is TGTGCCAGCAGTTTTCGCAGGGTAGATCAGCCCCAGCATTTT. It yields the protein CASSFRRVDQPQHF.

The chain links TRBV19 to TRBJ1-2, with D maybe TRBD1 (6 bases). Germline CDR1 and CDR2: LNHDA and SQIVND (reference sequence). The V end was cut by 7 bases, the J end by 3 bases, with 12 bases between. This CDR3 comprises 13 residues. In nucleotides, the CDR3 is TGTGCCAGTAATCAGGGGCTGGACTATGGCTACACCTTC. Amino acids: CASNQGLDYGYTF.

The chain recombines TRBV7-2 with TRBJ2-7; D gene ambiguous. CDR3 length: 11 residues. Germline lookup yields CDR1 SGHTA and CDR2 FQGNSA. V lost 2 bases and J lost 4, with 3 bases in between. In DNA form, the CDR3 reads TGTGCCAGCAGCTTACTATACGAGCAGTACTTC. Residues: CASSLLYEQYF.

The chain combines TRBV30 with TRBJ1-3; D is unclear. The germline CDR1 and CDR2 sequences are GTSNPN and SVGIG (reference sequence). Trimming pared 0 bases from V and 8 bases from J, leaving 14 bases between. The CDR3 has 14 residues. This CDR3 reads CAWSVLGLGDTIYF. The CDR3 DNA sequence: TGTGCCTGGAGTGTTTTGGGCCTCGGAGACACCATATATTTT.

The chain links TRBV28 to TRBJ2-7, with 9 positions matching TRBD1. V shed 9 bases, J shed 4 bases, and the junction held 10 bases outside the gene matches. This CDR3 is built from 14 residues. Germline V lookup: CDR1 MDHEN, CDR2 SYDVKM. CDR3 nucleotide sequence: TGTGCCAGTCTTAAGACAGGGGGATCTTACGAGCAGTACTTC. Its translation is CASLKTGGSYEQYF.

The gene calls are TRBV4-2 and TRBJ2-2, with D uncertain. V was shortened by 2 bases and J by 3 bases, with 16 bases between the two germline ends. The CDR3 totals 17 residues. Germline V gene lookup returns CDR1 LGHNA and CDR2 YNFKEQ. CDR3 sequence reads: CASSQRRPVADTGELFF. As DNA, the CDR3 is TGTGCCAGCAGCCAACGCCGCCCTGTGGCCGACACCGGGGAGCTGTTTTTT.

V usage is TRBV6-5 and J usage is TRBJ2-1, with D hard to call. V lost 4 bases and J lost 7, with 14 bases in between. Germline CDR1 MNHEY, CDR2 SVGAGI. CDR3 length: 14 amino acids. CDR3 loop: CASSSVWEGNEQFF. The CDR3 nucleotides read TGTGCCAGCAGTTCAGTCTGGGAAGGGAATGAGCAGTTCTTC.

The CDR3 spells CASSRGQAAGDTQYF. The CDR3 DNA is TGTGCCAGCAGCCGAGGACAGGCAGCAGGGGATACGCAGTATTTT. This chain uses TRBV9 with TRBJ2-3; 7 bases map to TRBD1. This CDR3 contains 15 residues. Germline CDR1 is SGDLS and CDR2 is YYNGEE. V gave up 4 bases and J gave up 6 bases; unmatched junction bases: 11. The whole variable domain, remainder taken from reference TRBV9 and TRBJ2-3, is DSGVTQTPKHLITATGQRVTLRCSPRSGDLSVYWYQQSLDQGLQFLIQYYNGEERAKGNILERFSAQQFPDLHSELNLSSLELGDSALYFCASSRGQAAGDTQYFGPGTRLTVL.

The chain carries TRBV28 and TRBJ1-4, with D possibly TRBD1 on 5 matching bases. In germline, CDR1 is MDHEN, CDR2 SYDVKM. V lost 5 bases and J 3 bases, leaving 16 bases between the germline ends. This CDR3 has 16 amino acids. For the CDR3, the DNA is TGTGCCAGCAGTCTTGCCCGGCAGGGTTCTAATGAAAAACTGTTTTTT. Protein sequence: CASSLARQGSNEKLFF.

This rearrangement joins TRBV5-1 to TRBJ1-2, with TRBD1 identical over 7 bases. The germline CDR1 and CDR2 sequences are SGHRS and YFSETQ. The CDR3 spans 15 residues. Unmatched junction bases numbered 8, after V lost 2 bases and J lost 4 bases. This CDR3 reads CASSFDRQGFYGYTF. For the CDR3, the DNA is TGCGCCAGCAGCTTTGACAGACAGGGCTTCTATGGCTACACCTTC.

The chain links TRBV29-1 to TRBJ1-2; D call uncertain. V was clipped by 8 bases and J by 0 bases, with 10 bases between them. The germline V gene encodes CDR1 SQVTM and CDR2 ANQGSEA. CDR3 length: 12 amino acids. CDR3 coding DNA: TGCAGCCTCCGGACCGCTAACTATGGCTACACCTTC. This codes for CSLRTANYGYTF.

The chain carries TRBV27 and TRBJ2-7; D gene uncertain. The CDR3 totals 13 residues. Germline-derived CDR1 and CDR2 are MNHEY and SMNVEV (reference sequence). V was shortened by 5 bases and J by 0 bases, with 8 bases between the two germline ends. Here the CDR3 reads CASSPTPSYEQYF. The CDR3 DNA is TGTGCCAGCAGTCCCACCCCCTCCTACGAGCAGTACTTC.